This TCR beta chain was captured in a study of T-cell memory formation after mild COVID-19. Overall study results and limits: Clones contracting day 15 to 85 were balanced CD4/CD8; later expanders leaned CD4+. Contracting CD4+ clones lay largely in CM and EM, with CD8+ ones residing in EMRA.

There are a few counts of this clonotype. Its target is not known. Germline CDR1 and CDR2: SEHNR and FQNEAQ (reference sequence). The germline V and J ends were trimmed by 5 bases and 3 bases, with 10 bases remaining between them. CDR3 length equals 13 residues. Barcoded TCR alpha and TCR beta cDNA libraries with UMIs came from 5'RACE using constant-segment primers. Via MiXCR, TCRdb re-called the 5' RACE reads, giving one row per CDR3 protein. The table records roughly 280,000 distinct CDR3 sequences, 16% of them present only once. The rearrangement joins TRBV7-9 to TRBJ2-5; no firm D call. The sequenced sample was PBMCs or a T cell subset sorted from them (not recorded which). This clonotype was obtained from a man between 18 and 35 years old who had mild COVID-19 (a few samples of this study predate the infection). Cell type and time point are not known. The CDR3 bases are TGTGCCAGCAGCCTACGACTGGAAGAGACCCAGTACTTC. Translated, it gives CASSLRLEETQYF.